Sequencing of this T cell receptor beta chain was carried out in a study of lymphopenia after photon versus proton radiotherapy. Libraries were prepared by immunoSEQ multiplex PCR; TCRdb keeps only in-frame clonotypes and omits some of them. The sample consists of about 65,000 clones, about nine tenths of them appearing once. Trimming cost V 6 bases and J 8 bases; bases outside gene matches: 12. Germline V lookup: CDR1 SQVTM, CDR2 ANQGSEA. The CDR3 runs to 13 residues. The clonotype comes from a man older than 75 with esophageal cancer. This rearrangement joins TRBV29-1 to TRBJ2-7; TRBD1 agrees at 8 bases. Specimen: peripheral blood, collected from a patient treated with proton-based radiotherapy. As DNA, the CDR3 is TGCAGCGTGGTGGGGACAGGTAGAAATCAGCAGTACTTC. Residues: CSVVGTGRNQQYF.